Following are 14 T cell receptor beta chains from one sample sequenced in a study of technical replicates of blood from a handful of donors. Using immunoSEQ multiplex PCR, the repertoire was profiled, and TCRdb retains in-frame clones only, with some absent. The sample carries over 80,000 clones, about 96% recorded once. The sample taken for sequencing was T cells isolated from PBMCs. Receptor source: a human donor in good health.

The chain couples TRBV30 to TRBJ1-2, with D possibly matching TRBD1 (5 bases). V was shortened by 0 bases and J by 6 bases, with 11 bases between the two germline ends. Per the germline V gene, CDR1 is GTSNPN and CDR2 is SVGIG (reference sequence). CDR3 length: 13 amino acids. The CDR3 coding sequence is TGTGCCTGGAGTGTACAGGCAGGGCATGGCTACACCTTC. Its protein is CAWSVQAGHGYTF. Full variable domain (remainder filled in from reference TRBV30 and TRBJ1-2): SQTIHQWPATLVQPVGSPLSLECTVEGTSNPNLYWYRQAAGRGLQLLFYSVGIGQISSEVPQNLSASRPQDRQFILSSKKLLLSDSGFYLCAWSVQAGHGYTFGSGTRLTVV.

This chain joins TRBV18 and TRBJ1-3; a possible D gene is TRBD1 (5 bases). This CDR3 spans 16 amino acids. V dropped 0 bases and J dropped 2 bases, with 11 bases sitting between them. Germline values: CDR1 KGHSH, CDR2 LQKENI. The CDR3 here is CASSPPEGLAGNTIYF. The CDR3 DNA sequence: TGTGCCAGCTCACCACCGGAGGGGCTCGCTGGAAACACCATATATTTT. The full variable domain, its missing parts supplied by reference TRBV18 and TRBJ1-3, is NAGVMQNPRHLVRRRGQEARLRCSPMKGHSHVYWYRQLPEEGLKFMVYLQKENIIDESGMPKERFSAEFPKEGPSILRIQQVVRGDSAAYFCASSPPEGLAGNTIYFGEGSWLTVV.

CDR3 amino acids: CSVGGGYSYEQYF. The DNA of the CDR3 is TGCAGCGTTGGAGGTGGTTATTCCTACGAGCAGTACTTC. This sequence joins TRBV29-1 and TRBJ2-7; D call uncertain. The germline V gene encodes CDR1 SQVTM and CDR2 ANQGSEA. The CDR3 runs to 13 residues. V lost 4 bases and J 1 base, leaving 11 bases between the germline ends.

V and J are TRBV7-2 and TRBJ2-1, with D possibly being TRBD2 (7 bases). The germline CDR1 and CDR2 sequences are SGHTA and FQGNSA. This CDR3 has 17 amino acids. V lost 5 bases and J 0 bases, leaving 17 bases between the germline ends. CDR3 protein: CASSPRGGRTSYNEQFF. The DNA for the CDR3 is TGTGCCAGCAGCCCGAGGGGGGGGCGGACCTCCTACAATGAGCAGTTCTTC.

The count of this clone is one. The chain is built from TRBV4-1 and TRBJ1-5; TRBD1 is a possible D gene (5 bases). Germline V gene lookup returns CDR1 MGHRA and CDR2 YSYEKL. The CDR3 is 16 amino acids. With 3 bases removed from V and 4 bases from J, the gap between germline ends came to 16 bases. CDR3 nucleotide sequence: TGCGCCAGCAGCCATCGTCAGGGCGCCTATAATCAGCCCCAGCATTTT. Translated: CASSHRQGAYNQPQHF.

For this clone: One end of the junction is discordant with germline, which a read error may explain. The rearrangement uses TRBV7-7 and TRBJ2-3, with TRBD2 matching over 12 bases. This CDR3 has 16 amino acids. CDR1 is SSHAT and CDR2 is FNYEAQ in the germline V gene (reference sequence). This chain's CDR3 is CASSRGLAGSTDTQYF. The DNA of the CDR3 is TGTGCTAGCAGCCGCGGACTAGCGGGAAGCACAGATACGCAGTATTTT.

The J gene is TRBJ2-1, the V gene TRBV9, with 12 bases aligning to TRBD2. The CDR3 is 15 residues long. Germline V gene lookup returns CDR1 SGDLS and CDR2 YYNGEE. V lost 2 bases to trimming and J lost 4 bases; unmatched junction nucleotides: 1. CDR3 region: CASSVTSGRYNEQFF. Here the CDR3 DNA reads TGTGCCAGCAGCGTCACTAGCGGGAGGTACAATGAGCAGTTCTTC.

The V call is TRBV7-2, the J call TRBJ2-7; 7 nucleotides agree with TRBD2. Per germline, CDR1 SGHTA and CDR2 FQGNSA. The CDR3 sequence is 14 residues long. Trimming cost V 5 bases and J 7 bases; bases outside gene matches: 11. CDR3 coding DNA: TGTGCCAGCAGCCCGGGACGGCGGGGGTGGGAGCAGTACTTC. It is translated as CASSPGRRGWEQYF. The full variable domain, in which reference TRBV7-2 and TRBJ2-7 provide the parts outside the CDR3, is GAGVSQSPSNKVTEKGKDVELRCDPISGHTALYWYRQSLGQGLEFLIYFQGNSAPDKSGLPSDRFSAERTGGSVSTLTIQRTQQEDSAVYLCASSPGRRGWEQYFGPGTRLTVT.

This sequence joins TRBV23-1 and TRBJ2-3, with D perhaps TRBD1 (5 bases). TRBV23-1 is labeled an ORF, and its function is uncertain. V was cut by 6 bases and J by 0 bases, with 10 bases left in between. This CDR3 has 14 amino acids. The CDR3 sequence: CASRDTSSTDTQYF. CDR3 DNA: TGCGCCAGCAGGGACACTTCTAGCACAGATACGCAGTATTTT.

This rearrangement joins TRBV2 to TRBJ2-7, with 11 bases matching TRBD2. The V gene end was trimmed by 4 bases and the J gene end by 5 bases; junction bases not matched to a gene: 7. Germline V gene lookup returns CDR1 SNHLY and CDR2 FYNNEI. The CDR3 totals 15 residues. CDR3: CASSGLAGGPHEQYF. Here the CDR3 DNA reads TGTGCCAGCAGTGGTTTAGCGGGAGGGCCCCACGAGCAGTACTTC.

This clone was recorded once. The CDR3 spells CASKGAFGGEKLFF. The DNA of the CDR3 is TGTGCCAGTAAGGGGGCTTTCGGGGGTGAAAAACTGTTTTTT. The chain recombines TRBV19 with TRBJ1-4; 7 bases are a match to TRBD1. CDR1 and CDR2 from the germline V gene are LNHDA and SQIVND (reference sequence). V lost 7 bases to trimming and J lost 7 bases; unmatched junction nucleotides: 9. The CDR3 totals 14 residues.

The chain links TRBV21-1 to TRBJ1-2; the table gives TRBD1 as D, unverified against the DNA. TRBV21-1 is a pseudogene segment. The CDR3 spans 16 residues. The CDR3 reads CASSEKQDRPYYGYTF. CDR3 sequence (DNA): TGTGCCAGCAGCGAAAAGCAAGACAGACCTTACTATGGCTACACCTTC.

This clone was seen ten or more times. The V and J genes are TRBV6-6 and TRBJ1-5; 7 positions agree with TRBD1. Germline V gene lookup returns CDR1 MNHNY and CDR2 SVGAGI (reference sequence). J lost 5 bases, V lost 6 bases, and 7 bases had no gene match. This CDR3 is built from 14 residues. CDR3 loop: CASSLRGQDQPQHF. In DNA, the CDR3 is TGTGCCAGCAGCCTGAGGGGGCAGGATCAGCCCCAGCATTTT.

CDR3 sequence: CASSRRDRKGEQYF. CDR3 nucleotides: TGTGCCAGCAGCCGGAGGGACAGGAAGGGCGAGCAGTACTTC. The chain is built from TRBV7-2 and TRBJ2-7, with TRBD1 matching 8 bases. The CDR3 extends over 14 amino acids. V lost 5 bases and J lost 6; bases outside the gene matches: 9. CDR1 and CDR2 from the germline V gene are SGHTA and FQGNSA.